Listed below are T cell receptor beta chains from one sample, sequenced in a study of T cell responses to AZD1222 COVID-19 vaccine. TCRdb's copy holds only in-frame clones and misses some; the assay was immunoSEQ multiplex PCR. Of around 250,000 clones in the sample, 80% to 95% were seen once. The material was peripheral blood, obtained on day 0 of AZD1222 vaccination. These receptors came from an adult in good health. Both conserved end residues are part of each CDR3. The D gene is left open where the match is weak. Rows give clone size only sometimes, using once, few, many, or a class for an expanded clone.

abundance,j_gene,d_gene,v_gene,CDR3nt,CDR3aa
-,TRBJ1-6,-,TRBV10-1,TGCGCCAGCAGTGAAGGCTCCTATAATTCACCCCTCCACTTT,CASSEGSYNSPLHF
-,TRBJ2-1,TRBD2,TRBV5-1,TGCGCCAGCAGCTGGTCAGCGGGGGGGCCTAACTACAATGAGCAGTTCTTC,CASSWSAGGPNYNEQFF
-,TRBJ2-5,TRBD2,TRBV28,TGTGCCACCCGACCTTCGGGGGGGCAGGGTGAGACCCAGTACTTC,CATRPSGGQGETQYF
-,TRBJ1-1,TRBD1,TRBV27,TGTGCCAGCAGTAAACAGGGGCTCCCCCTGAACACTGAAGCTTTCTTT,CASSKQGLPLNTEAFF
-,TRBJ1-1,-,TRBV6-5,TGTGCCAGCAGTTACTCGACGGAGGGGAGGGGCACTGAAGCTTTCTTT,CASSYSTEGRGTEAFF
-,TRBJ2-3,-,TRBV15,TGTGCCACCAGCAGAGATAAAACGGGAGTTGCAACAGATACGCAGTATTTT,CATSRDKTGVATDTQYF
-,TRBJ2-1,TRBD1,TRBV28,TGTGCCAGCAGTTGGGACAGGATAAACAATGAGCAGTTCTTC,CASSWDRINNEQFF
-,TRBJ2-7,TRBD1,TRBV18,TGTGCCAGCTCACAGAGTCCGGACAGGGACTACGAGCAGTACTTC,CASSQSPDRDYEQYF
-,TRBJ1-2,TRBD1,TRBV29-1,TGCAGCGCTACAGGGGGCCATGGCTACACCTTC,CSATGGHGYTF
-,TRBJ1-3,-,TRBV28,TGTGCCAGCAGCAAGAACACCATATATTTT,CASSKNTIYF
-,TRBJ1-5,-,TRBV28,TGTGCCAGCAGTTCAGGCCCGGACAGAACCCAGCATTTT,CASSSGPDRTQHF
once,TRBJ2-7,TRBD2,TRBV7-8,TGTGCCAGCAGCCCTCGGACTAGCGGGAGACGCGAGCAGTACTTC,CASSPRTSGRREQYF
-,TRBJ1-2,-,TRBV4-1,TGCGCCAGCAGCCAAGCTAGCGGGGGATGGGTAATGGCTAACTATGGCTACACCTTC,CASSQASGGWVMANYGYTF
-,TRBJ1-5,-,TRBV28,TGTGCCAGCAGTTCCGTGCTTGGAGCAAATCAGCCCCAGCATTTT,CASSSVLGANQPQHF
-,TRBJ1-1,-,TRBV5-6,TGTGCCAGCAGCAGGTTACATGTGAGGACTGAAGCTTTCTTT,CASSRLHVRTEAFF
-,TRBJ2-7,-,TRBV2,TGTGCCAGCAGTGAAAGCCCTGCCAGCTCCTACGAGCAGTACTTC,CASSESPASSYEQYF
-,TRBJ2-7,-,TRBV10-3,TGTGCCATCAGTGAAGTGAATAGGGAGCAGTACTTC,CAISEVNREQYF
-,TRBJ2-7,TRBD2,TRBV19,TGTGCCAGTAGTCGGGGTGCGGGGGTCTACGAGCAGTACTTC,CASSRGAGVYEQYF
-,TRBJ1-6,TRBD1,TRBV19,TGTGCCACCACCCCGGGACAGAATTCACCCCTCCACTTT,CATTPGQNSPLHF
-,TRBJ1-1,TRBD1,TRBV7-3,TGTGCCAGCAGTCACGACAGGGACACTGAAGCTTTCTTT,CASSHDRDTEAFF
-,TRBJ1-5,TRBD1,TRBV6-5,TGTGCCAGCAGCAACAGGGGGAGGAATCAGCCCCAGCATTTT,CASSNRGRNQPQHF
-,TRBJ2-1,-,TRBV19,TGTGCCAGTAGTGCCTCCGGACCCCCTACCGATGAGCAGTTCTTC,CASSASGPPTDEQFF
-,TRBJ1-4,-,TRBV6-2/TRBV6-3,TGTGCCAGCAGTCAAGACGAAGAAAAACTGTTTTTT,CASSQDEEKLFF
once,TRBJ2-7,-,TRBV5-5,TGTGCCAGCAGCTTGTGGGAGGATTCCTACGAGCAGTACTTC,CASSLWEDSYEQYF
-,TRBJ2-6,-,TRBV18,TGTGCCAGCTCACCCCAGGGTAACTCTGGGGCCAACGTCCTGACTTTC,CASSPQGNSGANVLTF
-,TRBJ2-7,TRBD1,TRBV2,TGTGCCAGCAGTTCAACAGGGGGCCGGAGCGAGCAGTACTTC,CASSSTGGRSEQYF
-,TRBJ1-3,-,TRBV7-2,TGTGCCAGCAGCTTACTACGCAGCTCTGGAAACACCATATATTTT,CASSLLRSSGNTIYF